The sequence of this T cell receptor (beta chain) was determined in a study of blood T cell repertoires in COVID-19. Study as a whole: Samples of COVID-19 (acute and convalescent) were obtained from the United States, Italy and Spain. T cells, B-cell-depleted T cells, or PBMCs supplied cDNA or gDNA.

Only one count was recorded for this clone. Germline V lookup: CDR1 MNHEY, CDR2 SVGAGI. V gave up 6 bases and J gave up 2 bases; unmatched junction bases: 6. This CDR3 spans 14 amino acids. In the source study's methods: Amplification from reference gene primers served as the basis for estimated nucleated cell counts. Assay: immunoSEQ multiplex PCR; the TCRdb copy retains only in-frame clones and omits some. The V and J calls and the clone size are those of that table, but D and trimming were determined from the DNA. The data show 150,000 or so clones, 75% to 85% seen once. Sequenced sample: peripheral blood. The chain uses TRBV6-5 and TRBJ2-7, with TRBD1 matching over 8 bases. The TCR was taken from a human donor in a cohort sampled during active COVID-19. CDR3 in amino acids: CASRNPGGPYEQYF. CDR3 nucleotide sequence: TGTGCCAGCAGGAATCCAGGGGGCCCCTACGAGCAGTACTTC.